These 21 T cell receptor beta chains share one sample of origin, sequenced in a study of T-cell memory formation after mild COVID-19. TCRdb re-derived calls from the 5' RACE reads in MiXCR, one entry per CDR3 protein. Among about 340,000 distinct CDR3 sequences listed, around 21% were seen once. Sequencing input: PBMCs or a T cell subset sorted from them (not recorded which). The receptors originated from an adult woman who had mild COVID-19 (a few samples of this study predate the infection). Cell type and time point are not known.

V gene TRBV5-4 combines with J gene TRBJ1-1, with 9 bases identical to TRBD1. Losses at the gene ends were 4 bases for V and 2 bases for J; bases not matched to a gene: 15. CDR3 length: 18 amino acids. Germline assignment: CDR1 SGHNT and CDR2 YYREEE (reference sequence). The DNA for the CDR3 is TGTGCCAGCAGCCCGGGACCGGGACAGGGTTCCGTTAACACTGAAGCTTTCTTT. It encodes CASSPGPGQGSVNTEAFF.

This rearrangement joins TRBV7-6 to TRBJ2-2; 7 bases fit TRBD2. J was trimmed by 5 bases and V by 5 bases; bases with no gene match: 8. The length of the CDR3 is 15 residues. Germline lookup yields CDR1 SGHVS and CDR2 FNYEAQ. CDR3 in amino acids: CASSQGAGWTGELFF. CDR3 sequence (DNA): TGTGCCAGCAGCCAGGGAGCGGGGTGGACCGGGGAGCTGTTTTTT.

J is TRBJ1-1 and V is TRBV7-9; D is possibly TRBD1 (5 bases). The CDR3 is 14 residues long. Germline-derived CDR1 and CDR2 are SEHNR and FQNEAQ (reference sequence). V gave up 1 base and J gave up 10 bases, with 16 bases separating them. Here the CDR3 DNA reads TGTGCCAGCAGCTTAGAGACGTGGGGGGTCGGAGCTTTCTTT. This codes for CASSLETWGVGAFF.

The chain joins TRBV12-3 or TRBV12-4 to TRBJ2-7, with 8 bases matching TRBD2. This CDR3 has 15 residues. V shed 2 bases, J shed 0 bases, and the junction held 3 bases outside the gene matches. CDR3 coding DNA: TGTGCCAGCAGTTTAAGCGGGGGAGCCTCCTACGAGCAGTACTTC. As protein: CASSLSGGASYEQYF.

The J gene is TRBJ1-5, the V gene TRBV12-3 or TRBV12-4, with a weak D call TRBD1 (5 bases). The CDR3 has 13 residues. The V end lost 1 base, the J end lost 7 bases, and 8 bases lay between the germline ends. DNA for the CDR3: TGTGCCAGCAGTTTAGGACAGATGCAGCCCCAGCATTTT. Its protein is CASSLGQMQPQHF.

This chain connects TRBV12-3 or TRBV12-4 to TRBJ2-3, with TRBD2 matching 10 bases. The ends lost 10 bases at V and 9 bases at J; junction bases unmatched: 13. The CDR3 totals 14 residues. The CDR3 is CATSERGGRETQYF. The CDR3 DNA follows: TGTGCCACGTCCGAGCGGGGGGGCCGAGAGACGCAGTATTTT.

The chain employs TRBV19 and TRBJ2-1; D possibly corresponds to TRBD2 (6 bases). The CDR3 is made up of 13 amino acids. The germline V gene encodes CDR1 LNHDA and CDR2 SQIVND (reference sequence). V lost 2 bases and J 9 bases, leaving 11 bases between the germline ends. In DNA form, the CDR3 reads TGTGCCAGTAGTATATTCTCTAGCGCTGAGCAGTTCTTC. This codes for CASSIFSSAEQFF.

This clonotype was counted a few times. This chain links TRBV12-3 or TRBV12-4 with TRBJ2-7; maybe TRBD2 (6 bases). The V end was cut by 6 bases, the J end by 1 base, with 13 bases between. This CDR3 has 14 amino acids. This CDR3 is CASSPGLESYEQYF. In nucleotides, the CDR3 is TGTGCCAGCAGCCCGGGACTCGAGTCCTACGAGCAGTACTTC.

Note on this clonotype: Since a much larger clone is just one base distant, this may be a read error. The chain uses TRBV7-9 and TRBJ2-7; D not certain. The CDR3 loop spans 12 amino acids. CDR1 and CDR2 from the germline V gene are SEHNR and FQNEAQ (reference sequence). The DNA of the CDR3 is TGTGCCAGCAGCTTAACGATCTACGGGCAGTACTTC. Residues: CASSLTIYGQYF.

This clonotype occurred a few times. The CDR3 nucleotides read TGTGCCAGCAGCTTGGGGTCTGTTTCCTACGAGCAGTACTTC. This encodes CASSLGSVSYEQYF. The V call is TRBV7-2, the J call TRBJ2-7; D uncertain. Trimming removed 3 bases at V and 1 base at J, with 10 bases between. CDR3 length equals 14 residues. Germline V lookup: CDR1 SGHTA, CDR2 FQGNSA.

This clonotype was counted a few times. The chain uses TRBV7-2 and TRBJ1-1; D perhaps matches TRBD1 (5 bases). The V gene's germline CDR1 is SGHTA and CDR2 FQGNSA. The CDR3 runs 16 residues. The ends were cut back, 1 base at V and 3 bases at J, with 15 bases in the middle. The CDR3 here is CASSLVGQGTDTEAFF. In DNA, the CDR3 is TGTGCCAGCAGCTTAGTGGGGCAGGGAACGGACACTGAAGCTTTCTTT.

This rearrangement joins TRBV5-1 to TRBJ2-1, with D perhaps assigned TRBD1 or TRBD2 (5 bases each). The CDR3 extends over 13 amino acids. CDR1 is SGHRS and CDR2 is YFSETQ in the germline V gene. Trimming took off 2 bases at V and 5 bases at J, with 8 bases between the two ends. This CDR3 reads CASSFLGDNEQFF. The CDR3 DNA is TGCGCCAGCAGCTTCCTGGGGGACAATGAGCAGTTCTTC. The variable domain in full, completed from reference TRBV5-1 and TRBJ2-1, reads KAGVTQTPRYLIKTRGQQVTLSCSPISGHRSVSWYQQTPGQGLQFLFEYFSETQRNKGNFPGRFSGRQFSNSRSEMNVSTLELGDSALYLCASSFLGDNEQFFGPGTRLTVL.

This chain links TRBV12-3 or TRBV12-4 with TRBJ2-2; 7 positions match TRBD1. The CDR3 is made up of 14 amino acids. Trimming at V came to 5 bases and at J to 6 bases, leaving 6 bases not matched to a gene. The CDR3 nucleotides read TGTGCCAGCAGTCTCTGGGACAGTCCCGGGGAGCTGTTTTTT. This translates into CASSLWDSPGELFF.

CDR3 coding DNA: TGTGCCAGCAGCGTAGCAGCCGGGATGTCCTATGGCTACACCTTC. Translation gives CASSVAAGMSYGYTF. This chain joins TRBV9 and TRBJ1-2; D gene ambiguous. The CDR3 contains 15 residues. CDR1 and CDR2 from the germline V gene are SGDLS and YYNGEE. V lost 0 bases to trimming and J lost 4 bases, with 13 bases between them.

Only a few counts were recorded for this clonotype. J is TRBJ2-1 and V is TRBV5-6; 9 positions agree with TRBD2. V dropped 5 bases and J dropped 3; count of bases not matched to a gene: 6. The CDR3 covers 15 residues. Looked up from germline, CDR1 is SGHDT and CDR2 is YYEEEE. The CDR3 nucleotides read TGTGCCAGCAGTCGGCGGGAGGGCCGCTACAATGAGCAGTTCTTC. Translation: CASSRREGRYNEQFF.

A word on this clonotype: One end of the junction is discordant with germline, which a read error may explain. The V gene is TRBV6-5, the J gene TRBJ1-2, with D tentatively TRBD1 (5 bases). The length of the CDR3 is 13 residues. CDR1 and CDR2 from the germline V gene are MNHEY and SVGAGI. CDR3 bases: TGTGCCAGCAGTTACGATCGGGGCAGCCTCCCCTCCTTC. Protein: CASSYDRGSLPSF.

The chain has TRBV6-5 and TRBJ2-3, with D perhaps TRBD2 (6 bases). Between the trimmed V and J ends, which lost 0 bases and 1 base, there was a span of 8 bases. CDR3 length equals 15 residues. Looked up from germline, CDR1 is MNHEY and CDR2 is SVGAGI. CDR3 sequence (DNA): TGTGCCAGCAGTTACTCTTCTAGCGGCACAGATACGCAGTATTTT. This encodes CASSYSSSGTDTQYF.

The CDR3 reads CASTGANTGELFF. The CDR3 DNA is TGCGCCAGCACGGGCGCGAACACCGGGGAGCTGTTTTTT. V is TRBV5-1 and J is TRBJ2-2; D unclear. The CDR3 is 13 amino acids. CDR1 SGHRS and CDR2 YFSETQ come from the germline V gene. Trimming took off 6 bases at V and 0 bases at J, with 6 bases between the two ends.

There are a few counts of this clonotype. This sequence joins TRBV6-5 and TRBJ2-1; 7 nucleotides line up with TRBD1. Germline-derived CDR1 and CDR2 are MNHEY and SVGAGI. The CDR3 is 11 residues long. V shed 8 bases and J 15 bases; nucleotides not matched to a gene: 10. The CDR3 nucleotides are TGTGCCAGCCGTATGAAGGGGGCTGCGTTCTTC. Protein sequence: CASRMKGAAFF.

This clonotype was seen ten or more times. The CDR3 loop is CATQGYGELFF. The CDR3 nucleotides are TGTGCCACACAGGGGTACGGGGAGCTGTTTTTT. The chain joins TRBV11-3 to TRBJ2-2, with 7 bases fitting TRBD1. The germline gives CDR1 SGHNT, CDR2 YENEEA. The CDR3 has 11 residues. V trimming: 10 bases; J trimming: 7 bases; junction bases outside the gene matches: 3.

The genes are TRBV4-1 and TRBJ2-2, with 8 bases aligning to TRBD1. Trimming removed 4 bases from V and 7 bases from J; junction bases left unmatched: 5. Germline values: CDR1 MGHRA, CDR2 YSYEKL. The CDR3 contains 14 residues. CDR3 sequence: CASSLQGASGELFF. The CDR3 DNA follows: TGCGCCAGCAGCCTCCAGGGGGCCAGCGGGGAGCTGTTTTTT.